The T cell receptor beta chain described here comes from a study of blood T cell repertoires in COVID-19. Profiled with immunoSEQ multiplex PCR; TCRdb holds only in-frame clones, not every one. This table has 150,000 to 200,000 clones, roughly 80% appearing once. CDR1 MGHDK and CDR2 SYGVNS come from the germline V gene. The CDR3 covers 17 residues. Unmatched junction bases numbered 7, after V lost 2 bases and J lost 6 bases. V gene TRBV25-1 combines with J gene TRBJ2-5, with 15 bases identical to TRBD2. Sequencing input: peripheral blood. The sequence was collected from a man in his 60s with active or convalescent COVID-19. The CDR3 nucleotides are TGTGCCAGCAGTGAACCCGGGACTAGCGGGAGGAGACAGACCCAGTACTTC. It is translated as CASSEPGTSGRRQTQYF.